This T cell receptor beta chain was identified in a study of T cell responses to AZD1222 COVID-19 vaccine. Germline V CDR1 and CDR2: SEHNR, FQNEAQ (reference sequence). V was trimmed by 6 bases and J by 7 bases, leaving 4 bases between them. The CDR3 runs 10 residues. Libraries were prepared by immunoSEQ multiplex PCR; TCRdb keeps only in-frame clonotypes and omits some of them. The sample shows under 150,000 clones, roughly nine tenths of them seen only once. For this clone: The antigen is not known.

General study results and limits: An increase in Spike-specific TCR breadth and depth was observed after two AZD1222 doses. The donor group comprised mostly white British people and more females; the analysis possibly underestimated clonal diversity.

The sequence came from an adult who received the AZD1222 COVID-19 vaccine. The material was peripheral blood, obtained 28 days after the second AZD1222 dose. V gene TRBV7-9 combines with J gene TRBJ2-1; D call uncertain. The CDR3 loop reads CASRGNEQFF. The CDR3 nucleotides are TGTGCCAGCAGGGGGAATGAGCAGTTCTTC.